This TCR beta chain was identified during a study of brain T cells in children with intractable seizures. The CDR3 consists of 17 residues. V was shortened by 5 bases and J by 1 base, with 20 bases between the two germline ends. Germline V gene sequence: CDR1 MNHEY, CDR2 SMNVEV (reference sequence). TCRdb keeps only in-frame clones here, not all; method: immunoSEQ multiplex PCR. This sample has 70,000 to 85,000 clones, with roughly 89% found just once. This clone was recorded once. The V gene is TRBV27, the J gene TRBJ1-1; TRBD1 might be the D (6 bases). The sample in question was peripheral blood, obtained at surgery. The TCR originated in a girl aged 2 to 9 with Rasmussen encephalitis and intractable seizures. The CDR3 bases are TGTGCCAGCAGTCTACTACCCTTCACAGGGACGAACACTGAAGCTTTCTTT. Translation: CASSLLPFTGTNTEAFF.